A single sample gave rise to the 24 T cell receptor beta chains below, sequenced in a study of T cell responses to AZD1222 COVID-19 vaccine. TCRdb keeps only in-frame clones here, not all; method: immunoSEQ multiplex PCR. The profile shows roughly 120,000 clones, approximately 90% of them singletons. Sequenced here: peripheral blood, sampled on day 0 of AZD1222 vaccination. The receptor set was obtained from an adult in good health.

The chain is built from TRBV2 and TRBJ2-7, with 15 bases fitting TRBD2. The germline V gene encodes CDR1 SNHLY and CDR2 FYNNEI. V was pared by 6 bases and J by 2 bases, with 5 bases of the junction left unmatched. The CDR3 length is 16 residues. The CDR3 DNA reads as TGTGCCAGCAGCGGCGGACTAGCGGGAGGGACCTACGAGCAGTACTTC. This translates into CASSGGLAGGTYEQYF. Full variable domain (outside the CDR3, taken from reference TRBV2 and TRBJ2-7): EPEVTQTPSHQVTQMGQEVILRCVPISNHLYFYWYRQILGQKVEFLVSFYNNEISEKSEIFDDQFSVERPDGSNFTLKIRSTKLEDSAMYFCASSGGLAGGTYEQYFGPGTRLTVT.

V is TRBV29-1 and J is TRBJ1-2, with D perhaps matching TRBD1 (5 bases). V lost 4 bases and J lost 2, with 11 bases in between. In germline, CDR1 is SQVTM, CDR2 ANQGSEA. The CDR3 contains 13 residues. CDR3 bases: TGCAGCGTTGTGAGGGGAACAAACTATGGCTACACCTTC. It encodes CSVVRGTNYGYTF.

The chain uses TRBV5-1 and TRBJ1-2, with unresolved D. The CDR3 sequence is 14 residues long. The V gene's germline CDR1 is SGHRS and CDR2 YFSETQ. Trimming left V 0 bases short and J 8 bases short, with 14 bases between. CDR3 sequence reads: CASSLATGPGGYTF. In DNA, the CDR3 is TGCGCCAGCAGCTTGGCCACGGGCCCGGGCGGCTACACCTTC. The full variable domain, rest sourced from reference TRBV5-1 and TRBJ1-2, is KAGVTQTPRYLIKTRGQQVTLSCSPISGHRSVSWYQQTPGQGLQFLFEYFSETQRNKGNFPGRFSGRQFSNSRSEMNVSTLELGDSALYLCASSLATGPGGYTFGSGTRLTVV.

In its sample, this clone was seen a few times. V and J are TRBV7-9 and TRBJ1-1; no firm D call. Trimming cost V 1 base and J 7 bases, with 4 bases left between them. Per germline, CDR1 SEHNR and CDR2 FQNEAQ (reference sequence). The CDR3 contains 11 residues. CDR3 in amino acids: CASSLVIEAFF. In DNA, the CDR3 is TGTGCCAGCAGCTTAGTCATTGAAGCTTTCTTT.

The chain combines TRBV19 with TRBJ2-2; weak D call: TRBD2 (6 bases). The CDR3 is made up of 13 amino acids. Germline loops: CDR1 LNHDA, CDR2 SQIVND (reference sequence). V was clipped by 3 bases and J by 6 bases, with 8 bases between them. For the CDR3, the DNA is TGTGCCAGTAGTATCGGGAGAGCCGGGGAGCTGTTTTTT. Protein: CASSIGRAGELFF.

The rearrangement joins TRBV27 to TRBJ2-7, with TRBD2 as a possible D gene (5 bases). V lost 4 bases to trimming and J lost 3 bases, with 16 bases between them. Germline V gene data show CDR1 as MNHEY and CDR2 as SMNVEV (reference sequence). The CDR3 has 15 residues. Here the CDR3 reads CASSSNSDYGYEQYF. The CDR3 coding sequence is TGTGCCAGCAGTTCTAATAGCGATTACGGCTACGAGCAGTACTTC.

This clone was counted only a few times. The rearrangement uses TRBV28 and TRBJ1-5, with 9 bases identical to TRBD1. The CDR3 covers 15 residues. After removal of 6 bases from V and 10 bases from J, the junction contained 13 bases not matched to a gene. Germline-derived CDR1 and CDR2 are MDHEN and SYDVKM. CDR3 sequence: CASSVPGTGQRPQHF. The CDR3, as DNA: TGTGCCAGCAGCGTGCCAGGGACAGGGCAGAGACCCCAGCATTTT.

This clone was observed once. The J gene is TRBJ1-1, the V gene TRBV28; D remains ambiguous. Germline-derived CDR1 and CDR2 are MDHEN and SYDVKM. The CDR3 is 11 amino acids. V gave up 1 base and J gave up 7 bases, with 4 bases separating them. The CDR3, as DNA: TGTGCCAGCAGTTTATACAGTGAAGCTTTCTTT. Amino acid sequence: CASSLYSEAFF.

V gene TRBV7-6 combines with J gene TRBJ2-3; 9 bases match TRBD2. After removal of 1 base from V and 1 base from J, the junction contained 3 bases not matched to a gene. Per the germline V gene, CDR1 is SGHVS and CDR2 is FNYEAQ. The CDR3 has 16 residues. The CDR3, as DNA: TGTGCCAGCAGCTTAGGGTCTAGCGGGGGCACAGATACGCAGTATTTT. Translated, it gives CASSLGSSGGTDTQYF.

The table lists this clone with a count of one. The CDR3 sequence is CASSSRTLYEQYF. The CDR3 region has the DNA TGTGCCAGTAGTTCGAGGACCCTCTACGAGCAGTACTTC. V usage is TRBV19 and J usage is TRBJ2-7; the D is unclear. V was cut by 5 bases and J by 3 bases, with 11 bases left in between. The V gene's germline CDR1 is LNHDA and CDR2 SQIVND (reference sequence). The CDR3 loop spans 13 amino acids.

This clone has just one count. This chain links TRBV10-2 with TRBJ1-4, with TRBD1 as a possible D gene (6 bases). Germline V gene data show CDR1 as WSHSY and CDR2 as SAAADI. The CDR3 extends over 13 amino acids. Trimming took 6 bases from V and 7 from J, leaving 12 bases between them. The CDR3 is CASRLGGGEKLFF. The DNA for the CDR3 is TGCGCCAGCAGACTGGGGGGCGGTGAAAAACTGTTTTTT.

This clone appeared a few times. The chain employs TRBV19 and TRBJ2-7, with TRBD1 matching over 9 bases. This CDR3 spans 13 amino acids. V lost 9 bases and J lost 7; bases outside the gene matches: 10. The germline CDR1 and CDR2 sequences are LNHDA and SQIVND (reference sequence). Here the CDR3 reads CASRSDRGMEQYF. In nucleotides, the CDR3 is TGTGCCAGCAGATCGGACAGGGGAATGGAGCAGTACTTC.

The rearrangement links TRBV10-1 to TRBJ2-1; D tentatively fits TRBD1 or TRBD2 (5 bases each). Trimming removed 6 bases at V and 2 bases at J, with 17 bases between. Germline CDR1 and CDR2: WNHNN and SYGVQD (reference sequence). The CDR3 loop spans 16 amino acids. The CDR3 reads CASSRAGTVTYNEQFF. CDR3 in DNA: TGCGCCAGCAGCCGGGCCGGGACGGTGACCTACAATGAGCAGTTCTTC.

This chain connects TRBV15 to TRBJ2-5, with 13 nucleotides matching TRBD2. Per the germline V gene, CDR1 is LNHNV and CDR2 is YYDKDF (reference sequence). There are 18 residues in the CDR3. V shed 1 base and J 5 bases; nucleotides not matched to a gene: 10. The CDR3 sequence: CATSRVPGLAGRGETQYF. CDR3 bases: TGTGCCACCAGCAGAGTACCGGGACTAGCGGGAAGGGGTGAGACCCAGTACTTC.

Of note for this clone: The identical CDR3 is also encoded by other nucleotide sequences in the sample. The chain combines TRBV18 with TRBJ2-5; D is unresolved. The V end lost 3 bases, the J end lost 5 bases, and 4 bases lay between the germline ends. From germline, CDR1 is KGHSH and CDR2 LQKENI. CDR3 size: 11 residues. Here the CDR3 reads CASSPKETQYF. The CDR3 DNA is TGTGCCAGCTCACCCAAGGAGACCCAGTACTTC.

The rearrangement uses TRBV28 and TRBJ1-1; D call uncertain. Germline CDR1 reads MDHEN; CDR2 reads SYDVKM. Trimming removed 7 bases at V and 2 bases at J, with 14 bases between. The CDR3 sequence is 14 residues long. This CDR3 is CASTLDGTNTEAFF. The CDR3 nucleotides are TGTGCCAGCACCCTGGACGGAACCAACACTGAAGCTTTCTTT.

The rearrangement links TRBV7-3 to TRBJ2-2; weak D call: TRBD2 (6 bases). Germline V lookup: CDR1 SGHTA, CDR2 FQGTGA. CDR3 length: 16 amino acids. V gave up 5 bases and J gave up 0 bases, with 13 bases separating them. CDR3 loop: CASSIRGGTNTGELFF. The DNA for the CDR3 is TGTGCCAGCAGCATAAGAGGCGGGACGAACACCGGGGAGCTGTTTTTT.

V and J are TRBV28 and TRBJ2-7; 8 nucleotides match TRBD1. The CDR3 is made up of 14 amino acids. Germline values: CDR1 MDHEN, CDR2 SYDVKM. With V trimmed by 8 bases and J by 6 bases, 12 bases remained unmatched. Here the CDR3 reads CASLGWTGPSEQYF. CDR3 DNA sequence: TGTGCCAGCCTCGGGTGGACAGGGCCCTCCGAGCAGTACTTC.

The rearrangement uses TRBV9 and TRBJ2-1; D might be TRBD1 (6 bases). Germline CDR1 is SGDLS and CDR2 is YYNGEE. CDR3 length equals 15 residues. V lost 4 bases, J lost 4 bases, and 15 bases lay in between. The CDR3: CASSSAGTQYNEQFF. The CDR3 DNA sequence: TGTGCCAGCAGCTCTGCCGGGACACAATACAATGAGCAGTTCTTC. Full variable domain (missing parts from reference TRBV9 and TRBJ2-1): DSGVTQTPKHLITATGQRVTLRCSPRSGDLSVYWYQQSLDQGLQFLIQYYNGEERAKGNILERFSAQQFPDLHSELNLSSLELGDSALYFCASSSAGTQYNEQFFGPGTRLTVL.

The rearrangement links TRBV7-9 to TRBJ2-7; TRBD2 aligns across 10 bases. The CDR3 totals 17 residues. Germline values: CDR1 SEHNR, CDR2 FQNEAQ (reference sequence). V gave up 4 bases and J gave up 1 base; unmatched junction bases: 10. CDR3 amino acids: CASSSSPGLAISYEQYF. The CDR3, as DNA: TGTGCCAGCAGCTCCAGCCCGGGACTAGCGATTTCCTACGAGCAGTACTTC.

V and J are TRBV2 and TRBJ1-2; D may be TRBD1 (5 bases). This CDR3 has 14 residues. V was clipped by 2 bases and J by 2 bases, with 9 bases between them. CDR1 is SNHLY and CDR2 is FYNNEI in the germline V gene. This chain's CDR3 is CASSESKGNYGYTF. The CDR3 DNA sequence: TGTGCCAGCAGTGAAAGTAAGGGGAACTATGGCTACACCTTC.

This clone is a singleton in its sample. The V and J genes are TRBV7-9 and TRBJ1-3; a possible D gene is TRBD1 (5 bases). Between the trimmed V and J ends, which lost 4 bases and 2 bases, there was a span of 12 bases. Germline V gene lookup returns CDR1 SEHNR and CDR2 FQNEAQ (reference sequence). The CDR3 has 15 residues. This CDR3 reads CASSSDIEPGNTIYF. The CDR3 bases are TGTGCCAGCAGCTCGGACATTGAGCCTGGAAACACCATATATTTT.

The chain couples TRBV7-9 to TRBJ1-2; the D is unclear. This CDR3 region has 13 residues. Germline CDR1 is SEHNR and CDR2 is FQNEAQ (reference sequence). The germline V and J ends were trimmed by 5 bases and 8 bases, with 15 bases remaining between them. CDR3 sequence: CASSPDGPEGYTF. The CDR3 DNA reads as TGTGCCAGCAGCCCTGACGGCCCGGAGGGCTACACCTTC.

This sequence joins TRBV5-1 and TRBJ1-1; 9 bases fit TRBD1. The CDR3 has 16 residues. Trimming took 1 base from V and 4 from J; bases not matched to a gene: 8. Germline CDR1 SGHRS, CDR2 YFSETQ. The DNA for the CDR3 is TGCGCCAGCAGCTTGACTCGGACAGGGGTGGGCACTGAAGCTTTCTTT. Its translation: CASSLTRTGVGTEAFF.